This T cell receptor (beta chain) was sequenced during a study of spatial heterogeneity in lung cancer. Notes on the study in general: Ubiquitous and regional expanded TCR counts correlated with ubiquitous and regional nonsynonymous mutations, respectively. It was found that expanded intratumoral alpha and beta TCR counts tracked tumor mutation counts.

In germline, CDR1 is DFQATT, CDR2 SNEGSKA (reference sequence). V lost 2 bases and J lost 4, with 10 bases in between. The CDR3 consists of 13 residues. TCRdb independently ran MiXCR on the 5' RACE reads; one entry per CDR3 protein. Altogether around 12,000 distinct CDR3 sequences are present, 5% to 6.5% being singletons, with the ten largest covering around 39%. This clonotype was seen repeatedly, ten times or more. Its cognate antigen is unknown. Time point denoted: sample taken at primary tumor resection. Untreated early-stage non-small cell lung cancer patients, around 72 in total, were the donors.

The starting material was lung tumor tissue, obtained at surgery. This chain links TRBV20-1 with TRBJ2-3; tentatively, D is TRBD1 or TRBD2 (5 bases each). The sequence derives from a male donor with early-stage non-small cell lung cancer. CDR3 bases: TGCAGTGCTAGATTCGGGGCCGCAGATACGCAGTATTTT. Protein: CSARFGAADTQYF.